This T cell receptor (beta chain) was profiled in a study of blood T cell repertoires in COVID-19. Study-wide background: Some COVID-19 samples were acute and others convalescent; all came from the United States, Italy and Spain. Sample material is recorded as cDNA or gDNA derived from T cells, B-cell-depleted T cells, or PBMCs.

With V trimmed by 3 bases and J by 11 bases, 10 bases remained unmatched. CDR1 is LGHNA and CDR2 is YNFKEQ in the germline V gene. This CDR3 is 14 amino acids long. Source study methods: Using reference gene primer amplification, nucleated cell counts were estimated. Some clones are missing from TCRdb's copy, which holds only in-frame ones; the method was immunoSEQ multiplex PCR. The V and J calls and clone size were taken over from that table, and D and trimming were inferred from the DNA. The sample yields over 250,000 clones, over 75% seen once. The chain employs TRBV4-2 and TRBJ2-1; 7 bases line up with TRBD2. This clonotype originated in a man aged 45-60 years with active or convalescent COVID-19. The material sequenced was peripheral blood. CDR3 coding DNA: TGTGCCAGCAGCCAGGCTACTAGCGCTCCCCAGCAGTTCTTC. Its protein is CASSQATSAPQQFF.